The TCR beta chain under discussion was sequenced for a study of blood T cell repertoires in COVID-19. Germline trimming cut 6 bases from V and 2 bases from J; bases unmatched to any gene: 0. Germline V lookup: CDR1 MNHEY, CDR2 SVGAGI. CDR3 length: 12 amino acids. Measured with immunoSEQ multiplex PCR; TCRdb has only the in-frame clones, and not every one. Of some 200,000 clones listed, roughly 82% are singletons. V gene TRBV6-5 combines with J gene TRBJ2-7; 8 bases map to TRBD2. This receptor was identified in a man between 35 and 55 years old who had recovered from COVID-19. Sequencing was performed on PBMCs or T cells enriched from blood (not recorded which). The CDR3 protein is CASSGGAYEQYF. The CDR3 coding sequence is TGTGCCAGCAGCGGGGGGGCCTACGAGCAGTACTTC.